The clone carrying this T cell receptor (beta chain) was observed at least ten times. Antigen specificity is unknown. With iRepertoire HTBI primers and Arm-PCR of CDR3 regions, TCR beta libraries were built. Per the authors' pipeline: Spanning all samples, the identified segments comprised around 60 TRBV and about 13 TRBJ. TCRdb independently ran MiXCR on the multiplex PCR reads; one entry per CDR3 protein. The V and J calls were determined by TCRdb, not by the authors. The profile shows approximately 300,000 distinct CDR3 sequences, about 18% of them singletons. Time point defined: newly diagnosed GD, antithyroid drugs for less than 3 months. PBMC RNA was the source of the TCR library. By American Thyroid Association guidelines, Graves' disease was diagnosed in the cohort. The data originate from a study of regulatory T cells in long-lasting Graves disease. The study, taken as a whole, reports: With some 2,700 shared public clonotypes, persistent patients exceeded new patients, who shared more than 750. TCR diversity was lower in persistent Graves' patients (versus newly diagnosed ones).

The sequence was obtained from a female donor with Graves disease. The starting material was peripheral blood mononuclear cells (PBMCs), obtained at new diagnosis, from a patient treated with antithyroid drugs.

CDR3 region: CASSPDGPQETQYF. CDR3 in DNA: TGTGCCAGCAGCCCTGATGGACCCCAAGAGACCCAGTACTTC. This chain joins TRBV11-2 and TRBJ2-5; the D is unclear. Per the germline V gene, CDR1 is SGHAT and CDR2 is FQNNGV. The CDR3 is 14 amino acids. V lost 5 bases and J lost 1, with 11 bases in between.